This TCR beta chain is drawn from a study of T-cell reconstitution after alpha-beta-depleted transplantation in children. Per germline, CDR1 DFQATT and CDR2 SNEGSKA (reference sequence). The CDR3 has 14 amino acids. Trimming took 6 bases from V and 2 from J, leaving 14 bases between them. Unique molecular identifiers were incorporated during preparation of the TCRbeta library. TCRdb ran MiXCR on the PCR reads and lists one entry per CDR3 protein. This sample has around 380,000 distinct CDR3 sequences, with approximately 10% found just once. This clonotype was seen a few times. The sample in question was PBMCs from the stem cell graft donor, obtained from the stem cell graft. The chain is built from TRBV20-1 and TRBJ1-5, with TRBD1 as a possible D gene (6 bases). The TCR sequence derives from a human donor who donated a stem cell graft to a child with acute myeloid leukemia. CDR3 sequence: CSAAQGVGNQPQHF. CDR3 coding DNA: TGCAGTGCGGCACAGGGAGTCGGCAATCAGCCCCAGCATTTT.